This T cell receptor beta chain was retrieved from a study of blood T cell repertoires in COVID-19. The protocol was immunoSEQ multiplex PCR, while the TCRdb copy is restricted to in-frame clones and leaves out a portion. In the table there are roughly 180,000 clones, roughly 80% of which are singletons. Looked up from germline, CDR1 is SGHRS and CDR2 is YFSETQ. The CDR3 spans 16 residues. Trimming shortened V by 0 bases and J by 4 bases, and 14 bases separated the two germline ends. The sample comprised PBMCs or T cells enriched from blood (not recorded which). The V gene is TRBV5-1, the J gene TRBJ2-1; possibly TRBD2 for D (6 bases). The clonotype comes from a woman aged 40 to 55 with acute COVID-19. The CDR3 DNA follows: TGCGCCAGCAGCTTGGGGGCTAGCGTTCGGTACAATGAGCAGTTCTTC. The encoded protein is CASSLGASVRYNEQFF. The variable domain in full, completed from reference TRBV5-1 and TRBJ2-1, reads KAGVTQTPRYLIKTRGQQVTLSCSPISGHRSVSWYQQTPGQGLQFLFEYFSETQRNKGNFPGRFSGRQFSNSRSEMNVSTLELGDSALYLCASSLGASVRYNEQFFGPGTRLTVL.